Each of the 21 T cell receptor beta chains below was sequenced from the same sample in a study of OX40 agonist ivuxolimab in advanced cancers. Clones were read by immunoSEQ multiplex PCR, and TCRdb kept only the in-frame ones, dropping some. This table holds around 60,000 clones, approximately 86% found once. The input for sequencing was CD4+ or CD8+ T cells sorted from blood, taken in a trial of the OX40 agonist ivuxolimab. Source of these receptors: an adult with an advanced solid tumor such as melanoma, head and neck, liver or kidney cancer.

This chain links TRBV5-1 with TRBJ2-1; D is uncertain. Germline CDR1 is SGHRS and CDR2 is YFSETQ. Trimming left V 2 bases short and J 3 bases short, with 15 bases between. CDR3 length: 16 residues. The CDR3 sequence: CASSFRAQTNYNEQFF. The CDR3 coding sequence is TGCGCCAGCAGCTTCCGTGCCCAAACCAACTACAATGAGCAGTTCTTC.

The V call is TRBV5-1, the J call TRBJ2-7, with 13 bases aligning to TRBD2. CDR3 length: 16 residues. Germline V gene sequence: CDR1 SGHRS, CDR2 YFSETQ. The V and J ends lost 2 bases and 2 bases, in that order; junction bases with no gene match: 4. The CDR3 nucleotides are TGCGCCAGCAGCTTTGGACTAGCGGGAGCTACCTACGAGCAGTACTTC. It translates to CASSFGLAGATYEQYF.

The table lists this clone with a count of one. V is TRBV4-1 and J is TRBJ2-7, with 7 bases identical to TRBD1. The CDR3 contains 15 residues. Germline CDR1 reads MGHRA; CDR2 reads YSYEKL. Unmatched junction bases numbered 7, after V lost 3 bases and J lost 2 bases. The CDR3 DNA follows: TGCGCCAGCAGCCACCAGACAGGGATGACCTACGAGCAGTACTTC. This encodes CASSHQTGMTYEQYF.

The chain carries TRBV7-2 and TRBJ2-7; D tentatively fits TRBD1 or TRBD2 (5 bases each). Germline V gene data show CDR1 as SGHTA and CDR2 as FQGNSA. Trimming left V 4 bases short and J 0 bases short, with 13 bases between. The length of the CDR3 is 15 residues. The CDR3 sequence: CASSSFLGPSYEQYF. The CDR3, as DNA: TGTGCCAGCAGCTCCTTTCTGGGACCCTCCTACGAGCAGTACTTC.

The chain is built from TRBV28 and TRBJ2-5; perhaps D is TRBD1 or TRBD2 (6 bases each). The CDR3 spans 18 residues. Trimming cost V 3 bases and J 5 bases, with 25 bases left between them. The V gene's germline CDR1 is MDHEN and CDR2 SYDVKM. CDR3 DNA sequence: TGTGCCAGCAGTTTGGCAAGGAGGGGGGCGTTTTTTATCGAGACCCAGTACTTC. It encodes CASSLARRGAFFIETQYF.

In this sample, this clone turned up once. The chain is built from TRBV29-1 and TRBJ1-3; possibly TRBD1 for D (6 bases). The germline gives CDR1 SQVTM, CDR2 ANQGSEA. The CDR3 contains 16 residues. Trimming stripped 1 base from V and 2 bases from J, with 15 bases between. In nucleotides, the CDR3 is TGCAGCGTTGAAGGGGTGGACAGCTCTACTGGAAACACCATATATTTT. Translated, it gives CSVEGVDSSTGNTIYF.

The chain carries TRBV6-6 and TRBJ2-1; D possibly corresponds to TRBD2 (6 bases). Trimming took 1 base from V and 7 from J, leaving 11 bases between them. Germline V gives CDR1 MNHNY, CDR2 SVGAGI (reference sequence). There are 14 residues in the CDR3. The DNA of the CDR3 is TGTGCCAGCAGTTACTATGGGACTCGAAATGAGCAGTTCTTC. Encoded protein: CASSYYGTRNEQFF.

The chain joins TRBV10-3 to TRBJ2-7; 10 bases agree with TRBD2. CDR1 and CDR2 from the germline V gene are ENHRY and SYGVKD. The length of the CDR3 is 14 residues. V lost 4 bases to trimming and J lost 7 bases; unmatched junction nucleotides: 7. CDR3 coding DNA: TGTGCCATCAGTGCAGCGGGAGGGCTGGGTGAGCAGTACTTC. Translation gives CAISAAGGLGEQYF.

This CDR3 is CASRGQGRTEAFF. As DNA, the CDR3 is TGTGCCAGCAGGGGACAGGGGCGCACTGAAGCTTTCTTT. The chain uses TRBV6-5 and TRBJ1-1, with 10 bases lining up with TRBD1. The CDR3 loop spans 13 amino acids. Trimming cost V 6 bases and J 4 bases; bases outside gene matches: 2. CDR1 and CDR2 from the germline V gene are MNHEY and SVGAGI.

This clone was found a few times. This chain joins TRBV19 and TRBJ2-7, with 10 nucleotides matching TRBD1. V shed 6 bases and J 1 base; nucleotides not matched to a gene: 3. The V gene's germline CDR1 is LNHDA and CDR2 SQIVND (reference sequence). The CDR3 sequence is 14 residues long. For the CDR3, the DNA is TGTGCCAGTAGCCGGGACAGGGGATCCTACGAGCAGTACTTC. It is translated as CASSRDRGSYEQYF.

The CDR3, as DNA: TGTGCCAGCAGCCCGGGCTCGGGGGAGGGTTCCTACGAGCAGTACTTC. Amino acids: CASSPGSGEGSYEQYF. The chain recombines TRBV4-2 with TRBJ2-7, with TRBD2 matching over 7 bases. Trimming took 4 bases from V and 1 from J; bases not matched to a gene: 10. This CDR3 is 16 amino acids long. The germline V gene encodes CDR1 LGHNA and CDR2 YNFKEQ.

The chain is built from TRBV11-3 and TRBJ1-1; the D is unclear. Germline V gene lookup returns CDR1 SGHNT and CDR2 YENEEA. The CDR3 has 15 residues. The V gene lost 1 base and the J gene lost 5 bases, with 14 bases spanning the gap. In DNA form, the CDR3 reads TGTGCCAGCAGCTTAGTCGGCGGGGAAGGGACTGAAGCTTTCTTT. Translated, it gives CASSLVGGEGTEAFF.

The chain uses TRBV9 and TRBJ2-2; TRBD2 agrees at 13 bases. The J segment lost 6 bases and the V segment lost 4 bases, leaving 15 bases of the junction unmatched. Germline V CDR1 and CDR2: SGDLS, YYNGEE. The length of the CDR3 is 19 residues. This CDR3 reads CASSSRDRGLAGVPGELFF. The CDR3, as DNA: TGTGCCAGCAGCTCCAGGGACCGCGGACTAGCGGGAGTTCCCGGGGAGCTGTTTTTT.

This chain joins TRBV19 and TRBJ1-5; unclear D gene. Germline V gene sequence: CDR1 LNHDA, CDR2 SQIVND (reference sequence). V shed 0 bases and J shed 2 bases, with 14 bases lying between them. This CDR3 spans 17 amino acids. The CDR3 DNA is TGTGCCAGTAGTATAGAGTACAGATATCAAGGCAATCAGCCCCAGCATTTT. It yields the protein CASSIEYRYQGNQPQHF.

The chain employs TRBV11-2 and TRBJ1-4; D is possibly TRBD1 (6 bases). V lost 5 bases to trimming and J lost 11 bases, with 15 bases between them. The germline gives CDR1 SGHAT, CDR2 FQNNGV. CDR3 size: 13 residues. The CDR3: CASSPSIGQKLFF. The CDR3 coding sequence is TGTGCCAGCAGCCCATCGATAGGACAGAAACTGTTTTTT.

The chain links TRBV28 to TRBJ1-1, with 8 bases that match TRBD1. The CDR3 runs to 14 residues. The germline gives CDR1 MDHEN, CDR2 SYDVKM. Trimming took 5 bases from V and 3 from J; bases not matched to a gene: 5. The CDR3 sequence is CASSGQGGYTEAFF. As DNA, the CDR3 is TGTGCCAGCAGTGGACAGGGTGGGTACACTGAAGCTTTCTTT. Complete variable domain (other parts from reference TRBV28 and TRBJ1-1): DVKVTQSSRYLVKRTGEKVFLECVQDMDHENMFWYRQDPGLGLRLIYFSYDVKMKEKGDIPEGYSVSREKKERFSLILESASTNQTSMYLCASSGQGGYTEAFFGQGTRLTVV.

This clone appeared once. J is TRBJ1-2 and V is TRBV5-6; possible D gene TRBD1, 5 bases. V lost 3 bases, J lost 3 bases, and 18 bases lay in between. This CDR3 comprises 16 residues. The germline gives CDR1 SGHDT, CDR2 YYEEEE. The CDR3 loop reads CASSSPGTGHDYGYTF. CDR3 nucleotide sequence: TGTGCCAGCAGCTCCCCCGGAACAGGCCACGACTATGGCTACACCTTC. Filled out from reference TRBV5-6 and TRBJ1-2, the complete variable domain reads DAGVTQSPTHLIKTRGQQVTLRCSPKSGHDTVSWYQQALGQGPQFIFQYYEEEERQRGNFPDRFSGHQFPNYSSELNVNALLLGDSALYLCASSSPGTGHDYGYTFGSGTRLTVV.

This clone came up once. The rearrangement uses TRBV14 and TRBJ2-7, with D uncertain. Per germline, CDR1 SGHDN and CDR2 FVKESK. V was shortened by 2 bases and J by 1 base, with 18 bases between the two germline ends. CDR3 length: 17 amino acids. The CDR3, as DNA: TGTGCCAGCAGCCAAAGAAGGCAAGCAGGACCGTCCTACGAGCAGTACTTC. Encoded protein: CASSQRRQAGPSYEQYF.

This chain joins TRBV7-9 and TRBJ1-4; no clear D. CDR1 is SEHNR and CDR2 is FQNEAQ in the germline V gene (reference sequence). The CDR3 is 11 amino acids. Trimming shortened V by 1 base and J by 8 bases, and 2 bases separated the two germline ends. The CDR3 DNA follows: TGTGCCAGCAGCTTAGTCGAAAAACTGTTTTTT. It is translated as CASSLVEKLFF.

V usage is TRBV29-1 and J usage is TRBJ2-7; TRBD2 might be the D (6 bases). This CDR3 spans 11 amino acids. V dropped 5 bases and J dropped 6 bases, with 11 bases sitting between them. Germline V gene sequence: CDR1 SQVTM, CDR2 ANQGSEA. CDR3 amino acids: CSVSGGAEQYF. CDR3 coding DNA: TGCAGCGTTTCCGGGGGAGCCGAGCAGTACTTC.

The rearrangement uses TRBV19 and TRBJ2-2, with TRBD2 as a possible D gene (5 bases). CDR3 length: 16 amino acids. V lost 0 bases and J 0 bases, leaving 8 bases between the germline ends. Germline assignment: CDR1 LNHDA and CDR2 SQIVND (reference sequence). CDR3 nucleotides: TGTGCCAGTAGTATAGATACCGGGACGAACACCGGGGAGCTGTTTTTT. Its translation: CASSIDTGTNTGELFF.